These T cell receptor beta chains were read from a single sample in a study of blood T cell repertoires in COVID-19. Profiling relied on immunoSEQ multiplex PCR, and the TCRdb table lists in-frame clones only, not all of them. The sample contains around 100,000 clones, over 75% of which appear only once. The sequenced sample consisted of peripheral blood. Every receptor here comes from a man younger than 40 in a cohort sampled during active COVID-19. Each CDR3 is given with its conserved first and last residue. A D gene is named only where the DNA matches it firmly. Some rows mark clone size as missing; the rest say once, few, many or name a class of expanded clone.

CDR3 protein,CDR3 DNA,V gene,J gene,D gene,clone size
CASSLDRGHYGYTF,TGTGCCAGCAGCTTAGACAGGGGACACTATGGCTACACCTTC,TRBV7-2,TRBJ1-2,TRBD1,-
CATSRDRGGYEQYF,TGTGCCACCAGCAGAGATCGTGGCGGCTACGAGCAGTACTTC,TRBV15,TRBJ2-7,-,-
CASSPGGSTEAFF,TGTGCCAGCAGCCCCGGGGGGAGCACTGAAGCTTTCTTT,TRBV7-2,TRBJ1-1,-,-
CASSFQSTGNYEQYF,TGCGCCAGCAGCTTCCAATCGACAGGAAACTACGAGCAGTACTTC,TRBV5-1,TRBJ2-7,-,-
CASSLVLTSTSDTQYF,TGTGCCAGCAGCTTAGTGCTGACATCGACCTCAGATACGCAGTATTTT,TRBV7-9,TRBJ2-3,-,-
CAWGQGYGYTF,TGTGCCTGGGGACAGGGGTATGGCTACACCTTC,TRBV30,TRBJ1-2,TRBD1,few
CASRPGQGLFF,TGTGCCAGCAGACCGGGACAGGGACTTTTCTTT,TRBV12-3/TRBV12-4,TRBJ1-1,TRBD1,-
CASSVRTDYSNQPQHF,TGTGCCAGCAGCGTACGGACGGACTATAGCAATCAGCCCCAGCATTTT,TRBV5-8,TRBJ1-5,-,few
CASSLAGELYNEQFF,TGTGCCAGCAGCTTAGCAGGGGAACTCTACAATGAGCAGTTCTTC,TRBV11-1,TRBJ2-1,-,once
CASSQGDREEKLFF,TGTGCCAGCAGCCAAGGAGACAGGGAAGAAAAACTGTTTTTT,TRBV3-1/TRBV3-2,TRBJ1-4,TRBD1,-
CASLPLGDYTEAFF,TGTGCCAGCTTACCCCTAGGGGATTACACTGAAGCTTTCTTT,TRBV18,TRBJ1-1,-,-
CASSLGTGGYGSYEQYF,TGTGCCAGCAGCTTAGGGACAGGGGGCTATGGGTCCTACGAGCAGTACTTC,TRBV7-6,TRBJ2-7,TRBD1,-
CASRRDSGMNTEAFF,TGTGCCAGCAGGCGGGACAGCGGAATGAACACTGAAGCTTTCTTT,TRBV3-1/TRBV3-2,TRBJ1-1,TRBD1,-
CASSGRDRYQPQHF,TGTGCCAGCAGCGGCCGGGACAGGTATCAGCCCCAGCATTTT,TRBV3-1/TRBV3-2,TRBJ1-5,TRBD1,-
CASSRSGGAYTQYF,TGTGCCAGCAGCCGGAGCGGGGGGGCGTATACGCAGTATTTT,TRBV27,TRBJ2-3,TRBD2,-
CASRRQWDRGTDTQYF,TGTGCCAGCAGGAGACAATGGGACAGGGGCACAGATACGCAGTATTTT,TRBV7-9,TRBJ2-3,TRBD1,-
CASKQRTANTGELFF,TGTGCCAGTAAGCAGAGGACAGCAAACACCGGGGAGCTGTTTTTT,TRBV19,TRBJ2-2,-,-
CASSFPPGHINQPQHF,TGTGCCAGCAGTTTCCCTCCGGGACACATCAATCAGCCCCAGCATTTT,TRBV6-2/TRBV6-3,TRBJ1-5,-,-
CASSLGLARSTDTQYF,TGTGCCAGCAGCCTGGGACTAGCGAGGTCCACAGATACGCAGTATTTT,TRBV11-1,TRBJ2-3,TRBD2,-
CASSLDLAGPYNEQFF,TGTGCCAGCAGCTTAGATCTCGCAGGTCCCTACAATGAGCAGTTCTTC,TRBV11-2,TRBJ2-1,-,-
CASSQELGQGARGGQETQYF,TGTGCCAGCAGCCAAGAATTGGGACAGGGGGCCCGGGGTGGACAAGAGACCCAGTACTTC,TRBV3-1/TRBV3-2,TRBJ2-5,TRBD1,-
CASSSGNSPLHF,TGTGCCAGCAGCTCGGGGAATTCACCCCTCCACTTT,TRBV6-5,TRBJ1-6,-,-
CASSLVTGYAYEQYF,TGCGCCAGCAGCTTGGTTACAGGGTATGCCTACGAGCAGTACTTC,TRBV5-1,TRBJ2-7,-,-
CACRVSTNEKLFF,TGTGCCTGCCGGGTGTCAACTAATGAAAAACTGTTTTTT,TRBV7-9,TRBJ1-4,-,-
CASSALPGQSTDTQYF,TGTGCCAGCAGCGCCCTACCGGGACAGAGCACAGATACGCAGTATTTT,TRBV2,TRBJ2-3,TRBD1,-
CASSPRQGGSETQYF,TGTGCCAGCAGCCCCCGACAGGGTGGGTCGGAGACCCAGTACTTC,TRBV6-2/TRBV6-3,TRBJ2-5,TRBD1,-
CASSIDSGSSPLHF,TGTGCCAGTAGTATAGATTCAGGGTCTTCACCCCTCCACTTT,TRBV19,TRBJ1-6,-,-
CASSSKDRSTGELFF,TGCGCCAGCAGCTCGAAGGACAGGAGTACCGGGGAGCTGTTTTTT,TRBV5-1,TRBJ2-2,TRBD1,-
CASSLGGGGSYEQYF,TGTGCCAGCAGTTTAGGGGGAGGGGGCTCCTACGAGCAGTACTTC,TRBV27,TRBJ2-7,-,-
CASSETVQGYSYNSPLHF,TGCGCCAGCAGCGAAACCGTACAGGGGTACTCCTATAATTCACCCCTCCACTTT,TRBV5-1,TRBJ1-6,TRBD1,-
CASSFPGQGLNYQPQHF,TGTGCCAGCAGTTTCCCGGGACAGGGGTTAAATTATCAGCCCCAGCATTTT,TRBV27,TRBJ1-5,TRBD1,-
CASRWTVNSNQPQHF,TGTGCCAGCAGGTGGACAGTCAATAGCAATCAGCCCCAGCATTTT,TRBV27,TRBJ1-5,-,-
CASSIDYGTVNTGELFF,TGTGCCAGTAGTATAGATTATGGGACAGTTAACACCGGGGAGCTGTTTTTT,TRBV19,TRBJ2-2,TRBD1,-
CASSLRGSQPQHF,TGTGCCAGCAGTTTACGGGGAAGTCAGCCCCAGCATTTT,TRBV28,TRBJ1-5,-,-
CASSYSPWTGDGYTF,TGTGCCAGCAGTTATTCCCCTTGGACAGGTGACGGCTACACCTTC,TRBV6-5,TRBJ1-2,TRBD1,-
CASSPPAAVKEAFF,TGTGCCAGCTCACCACCCGCGGCTGTAAAGGAAGCTTTCTTT,TRBV18,TRBJ1-1,-,once
CASSRAGQSYEQYF,TGCGCCAGCAGCCGCGCGGGACAGTCCTACGAGCAGTACTTC,TRBV5-1,TRBJ2-7,-,-
CASTTSGTGGYGYTF,TGTGCCAGTACCACCTCCGGGACAGGGGGGTATGGCTACACCTTC,TRBV19,TRBJ1-2,TRBD1,once
CASSLYRAGGRYEQYF,TGTGCCAGCAGCTTGTACCGGGCGGGGGGGCGGTACGAGCAGTACTTC,TRBV5-6,TRBJ2-7,TRBD2,-
CASTQGSGAQYF,TGTGCCAGCACCCAAGGTTCGGGGGCCCAGTACTTC,TRBV2,TRBJ2-5,-,-
CASSSNSDTPSGTF,TGTGCCAGCAGCTCAAACTCGGACACCCCGTCGGGCACCTTC,TRBV7-9,TRBJ1-2,-,once
CAFRYFYGYTF,TGTGCCTTCAGGTACTTCTATGGCTACACCTTC,TRBV30,TRBJ1-2,-,-
CASSLMGLASQETQYF,TGTGCCAGCAGCTTAATGGGACTAGCGAGCCAAGAGACCCAGTACTTC,TRBV7-3,TRBJ2-5,TRBD2,-
CASSQHHGTSGTGQYF,TGTGCCAGCAGCCAACACCACGGGACTAGCGGGACCGGGCAGTACTTC,TRBV3-1/TRBV3-2,TRBJ2-7,TRBD2,-
CASSEQVDEKLFF,TGTGCCAGCAGTGAACAGGTAGATGAAAAACTGTTTTTT,TRBV2,TRBJ1-4,-,-
CASSQDPGSNQPQHF,TGTGCCAGCAGCCAAGATCCCGGTTCCAATCAGCCCCAGCATTTT,TRBV3-1/TRBV3-2,TRBJ1-5,-,-
CASSEGNRVEAFF,TGTGCCAGCAGTGAAGGAAACAGGGTAGAAGCTTTCTTT,TRBV6-1,TRBJ1-1,-,-
CSVGEHHYGYTF,TGCAGCGTTGGTGAACACCACTATGGCTACACCTTC,TRBV29-1,TRBJ1-2,-,-
CASSLGRGSYEQYF,TGTGCCAGCTCACTGGGTAGGGGTTCCTACGAGCAGTACTTC,TRBV18,TRBJ2-7,-,-
CASSYSMGQLNSPLHF,TGTGCCAGCAGTTACTCGATGGGCCAGCTAAATTCACCCCTCCACTTT,TRBV6-5,TRBJ1-6,-,-
CASSPSEGGKTEAFF,TGTGCCAGCTCACCATCCGAAGGGGGAAAGACTGAAGCTTTCTTT,TRBV18,TRBJ1-1,-,-
CAISERGSGQPQHF,TGTGCCATCAGCGAGCGGGGAAGCGGTCAGCCCCAGCATTTT,TRBV10-3,TRBJ1-5,-,-
CASSIGTGGFGELFF,TGTGCCAGTAGTATCGGGACAGGGGGCTTCGGGGAGCTGTTTTTT,TRBV19,TRBJ2-2,TRBD1,-
CASSFVRSQPQHF,TGTGCCAGCAGCTTTGTACGGAGTCAGCCCCAGCATTTT,TRBV7-8,TRBJ1-5,-,-